This TCR beta chain derives from a study of neurological immune-mediated disorders (dated by TCRdb to about 2019). General notes on the study: Of the roughly 34 multiple sclerosis patients, some 30 had relapsing-remitting MS and 3 had secondary progressive MS. Using UMI-based sequencing, the study compared peripheral blood TCR-beta repertoires from patients with HTLV-I-associated myelopathy (HAM/TSP), patients with multiple sclerosis, and healthy controls. Longitudinal samples, technical triplicates and paired sorted CD4+ and CD8+ T-cell subsets, alongside PBMC samples, were included among the 106 TCR-beta libraries. Of the approximately 66 subjects in the cohort, around 15 were HAM/TSP patients, roughly 35 were multiple sclerosis patients, and some 20 were healthy controls. Results and caveats for the whole study, not just this receptor: TCR clonal expansion was highest in HAM/TSP patients and lowest in MS patients, with MS patients falling below even healthy controls. Expanded clones from different subjects shared no identical CDR3 amino acid sequences, which suggests that TCR-beta repertoires were private in all groups. No clinical or MRI features were associated with the MS cluster, and the authors said that larger cohorts are needed. Repertoires from 18 of 34 MS patients were grouped by phylogenetic analysis into a cluster of related CDR3 sequences, suggesting a possible repertoire-level signature.

To synthesize cDNA, template-switch 5'RACE was performed with a primer carrying a 10-nucleotide random unique molecular identifier so that each TCR transcript was tagged. Each sequencing run produced over 160 million TCR-beta sequences covering 15-18 subjects. The RNeasy kit was used for extraction of total RNA. The KAPA Real-time Library Amplification kit was used to amplify TCR-beta VDJ regions with primers targeting the TCR constant region and the 5'RACE anchor. Sample indexes and Illumina adaptors were added in a first PCR, and a second PCR then increased library yield. After Ampure bead purification, the roughly 650 bp TCR product was size-selected on a 2% E-gel SizeSelection system. Before pooling, libraries had their quality checked on a Bioanalyzer, their concentration measured with Qubit, and their quantity determined with the Kapa Library Quantification kit. Paired-end 2 x 150 bp sequencing of the libraries was performed on an Illumina HiSeq 2500. To increase sequence diversity, about 25-31% phiX was spiked into each library pool. The study's processing was this. Quality-filtered reads were processed with the UMI-based MiGEC pipeline, which removed over 80% of raw TCR sequences during error correction. IMGT germline references were used for alignment of VDJ genes, and clonotypes were defined by a unique CDR3 amino acid sequence together with V-J genes. Clonal expansion, Shannon diversity and CDR3 relatedness (CalcPairwiseDistances, ClusterSamples) were evaluated with VDJtools, and phylogenetic trees were built with CLCbio workbench. Clones with at least 8 unique UMIs were defined as expanded, with this threshold being based on coefficient-of-variation modelling across technical triplicates. TCRdb redid the processing of the public reads, applying fastp at Q25 and MiXCR, and retained in-frame beta chains. Under each unique CDR3 protein, matching rows form one entry showing the most common genes and DNA. In this record, the V and J calls reflect TCRdb's handling and not the investigators' own analysis. The sample table lists about 50,000 distinct CDR3 sequences, approximately 3.3% of them with a count of one. Of the sample, about 6% falls within the top ten clones.

As encoded in the germline V gene (reference sequence), CDR1 is SGHKS while CDR2 is YYEKEE. The CDR3 has 14 amino acids, counting the end cysteine and phenylalanine. Of all the DNA, just the CDR3 is kept, 42 bases in frame from base 1. Trimming leaves V shorter by 4 bases and J shorter by 10 bases, with the junction holding 11 bases beyond the gene matches. As a fraction of the sample, this clonotype is medium-sized (0.01 to 0.1%). Its recognized antigen is unknown. Per-base qualities were not stored, and no clone one base away is much larger. For the unsorted PBMC libraries, 2 million PBMCs were stored in RNAlater at -80 degrees C until RNA extraction and were used to generate the libraries. Multiple sclerosis patients were enrolled in a US clinical protocol under which disease progression was evaluated by magnetic resonance imaging. Peripheral blood underwent Ficoll-Hypaque density gradient centrifugation to isolate PBMCs, which were then cryopreserved in liquid nitrogen.

This sequence was found in a man between 40 and 49 years old with multiple sclerosis. Source material: PBMCs. The sequence is built from TRBV5-5 and TRBJ1-1; a stretch of 9 junction bases matches TRBD1. The CDR3 is CASSTGQGPIGAFF. The bases read TGTGCCAGCAGCACGGGACAGGGCCCTATAGGAGCTTTCTTT.